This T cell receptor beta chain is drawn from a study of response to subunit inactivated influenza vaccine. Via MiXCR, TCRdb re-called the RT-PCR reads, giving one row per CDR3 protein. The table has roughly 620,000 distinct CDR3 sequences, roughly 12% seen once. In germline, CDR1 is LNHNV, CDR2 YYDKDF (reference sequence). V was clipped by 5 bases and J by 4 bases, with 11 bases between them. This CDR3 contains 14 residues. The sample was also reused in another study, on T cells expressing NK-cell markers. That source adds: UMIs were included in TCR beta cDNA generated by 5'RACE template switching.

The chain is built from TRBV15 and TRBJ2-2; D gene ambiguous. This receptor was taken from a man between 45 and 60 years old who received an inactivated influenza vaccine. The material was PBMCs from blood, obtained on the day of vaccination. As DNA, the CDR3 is TGTGCCACCAGCGGAAACATCGCCACCGGGGAGCTGTTTTTT. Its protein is CATSGNIATGELFF. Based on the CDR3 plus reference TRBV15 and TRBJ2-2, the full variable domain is DAMVIQNPRYQVTQFGKPVTLSCSQTLNHNVMYWYQQKSSQAPKLLFHYYDKDFNNEADTPDNFQSRRPNTSFCFLDIRSPGLGDTAMYLCATSGNIATGELFFGEGSRLTVL.